This TCR beta chain was documented in a study of shared clonotypes between healthy human individuals. The CDR3 runs to 15 residues. Trimming shortened V by 0 bases and J by 5 bases, and 14 bases separated the two germline ends. Germline V CDR1 and CDR2: MNHEY, SMNVEV (reference sequence). Here immunoSEQ multiplex PCR was the method, and the copy in TCRdb shows in-frame clones only, minus some. The sample records 760,000 or so clones, approximately 97% being singletons. Terminally differentiated effector memory CD45RA+ cells were excluded from the naive CD8 cells, which were CD45RO-negative and positively selected for CCR7.

The receptor comes from a man in his thirties or forties in good health. This chain connects TRBV27 to TRBJ2-7; possibly TRBD1 for D (6 bases). The sequencing sample was made of naive CD8+ T cells sorted from blood. The CDR3 sequence is CASSLSSGVGNEQYF. In DNA form, the CDR3 reads TGTGCCAGCAGTTTATCGTCAGGGGTCGGCAACGAGCAGTACTTC.